This T cell receptor (beta chain) appears in the sequencing data of a study of blood T cell repertoires in COVID-19. TCRdb's copy holds only in-frame clones and misses some; the assay was immunoSEQ multiplex PCR. This table has over 250,000 clones, 88% appearing once. In this sample, this clone turned up once. The germline V gene has CDR1 SEHNR and CDR2 FQNEAQ (reference sequence). Between the trimmed V and J ends, which lost 4 bases and 0 bases, there was a span of 18 bases. The CDR3 consists of 17 residues. The origin of this receptor is a woman in her fifties or sixties who had recovered from COVID-19. The sequencing input was PBMCs or T cells enriched from blood (not recorded which). The chain is built from TRBV7-9 and TRBJ1-1; D perhaps matches TRBD1 (6 bases). Written as DNA, the CDR3 is TGTGCCAGCAGCTCCCCGTGGACAGCAGACATGAACACTGAAGCTTTCTTT. It translates to CASSSPWTADMNTEAFF.